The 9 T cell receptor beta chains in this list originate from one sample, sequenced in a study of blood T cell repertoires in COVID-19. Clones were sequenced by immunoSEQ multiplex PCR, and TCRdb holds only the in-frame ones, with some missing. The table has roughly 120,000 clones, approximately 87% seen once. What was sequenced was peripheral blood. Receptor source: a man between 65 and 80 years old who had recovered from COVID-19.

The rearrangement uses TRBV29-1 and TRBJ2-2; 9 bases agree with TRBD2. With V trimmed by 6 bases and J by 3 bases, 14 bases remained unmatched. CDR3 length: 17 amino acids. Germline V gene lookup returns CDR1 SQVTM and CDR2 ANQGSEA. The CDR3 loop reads CSVAALGVAGDTGELFF. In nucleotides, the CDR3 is TGCAGCGTCGCCGCTTTAGGGGTAGCGGGAGACACCGGGGAGCTGTTTTTT.

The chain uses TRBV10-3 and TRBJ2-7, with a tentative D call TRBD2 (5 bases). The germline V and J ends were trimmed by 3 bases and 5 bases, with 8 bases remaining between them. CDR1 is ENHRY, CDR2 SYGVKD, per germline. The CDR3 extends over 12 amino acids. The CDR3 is CAISDFGDEQYF. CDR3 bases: TGTGCCATCAGTGACTTCGGGGACGAGCAGTACTTC.

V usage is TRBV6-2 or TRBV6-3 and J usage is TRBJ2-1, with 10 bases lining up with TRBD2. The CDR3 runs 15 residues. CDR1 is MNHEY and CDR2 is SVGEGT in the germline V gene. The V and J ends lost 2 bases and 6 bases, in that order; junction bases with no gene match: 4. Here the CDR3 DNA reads TGTGCCAGCAGTTACAGGTCTAGCGGGGGCAATGAGCAGTTCTTC. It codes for CASSYRSSGGNEQFF.

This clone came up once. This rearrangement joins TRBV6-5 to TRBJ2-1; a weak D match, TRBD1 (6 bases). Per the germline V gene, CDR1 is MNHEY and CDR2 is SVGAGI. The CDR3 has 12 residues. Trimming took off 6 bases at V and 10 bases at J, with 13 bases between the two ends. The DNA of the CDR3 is TGTGCCAGCAGGATACAGGGCGGGGAGCAGTTCTTC. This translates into CASRIQGGEQFF.

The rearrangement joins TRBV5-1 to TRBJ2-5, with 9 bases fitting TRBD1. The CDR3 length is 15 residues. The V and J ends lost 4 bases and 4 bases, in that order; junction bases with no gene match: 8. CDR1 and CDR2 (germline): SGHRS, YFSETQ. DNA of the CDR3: TGCGCCAGCAGCCTGGACAGGGGAAATGGAGAGACCCAGTACTTC. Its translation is CASSLDRGNGETQYF.

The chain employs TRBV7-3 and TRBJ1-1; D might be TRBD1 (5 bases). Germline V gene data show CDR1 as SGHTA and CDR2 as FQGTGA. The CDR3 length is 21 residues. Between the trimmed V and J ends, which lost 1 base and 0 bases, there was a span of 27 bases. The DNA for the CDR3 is TGTGCCAGCAGCTTAAAACCGGACCTATGGGGGGGACTTCCTATGAACACTGAAGCTTTCTTT. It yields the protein CASSLKPDLWGGLPMNTEAFF.

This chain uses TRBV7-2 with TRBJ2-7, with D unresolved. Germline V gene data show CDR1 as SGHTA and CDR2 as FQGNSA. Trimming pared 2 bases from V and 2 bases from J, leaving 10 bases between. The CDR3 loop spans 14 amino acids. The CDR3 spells CASSLSSRTYEQYF. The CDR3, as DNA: TGTGCCAGCAGCTTATCTTCCAGAACCTACGAGCAGTACTTC.

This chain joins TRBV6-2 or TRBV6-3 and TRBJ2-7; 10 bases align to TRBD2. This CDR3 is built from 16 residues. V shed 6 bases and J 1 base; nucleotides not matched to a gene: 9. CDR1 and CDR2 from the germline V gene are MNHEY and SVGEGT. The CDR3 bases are TGTGCCAGCAGCACATCTCTAGCGGGAGAATCCTACGAGCAGTACTTC. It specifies CASSTSLAGESYEQYF.

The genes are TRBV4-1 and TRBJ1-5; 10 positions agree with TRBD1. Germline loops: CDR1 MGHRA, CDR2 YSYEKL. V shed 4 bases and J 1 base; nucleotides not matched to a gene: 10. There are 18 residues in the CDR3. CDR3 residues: CASSLRDRGAPSNQPQHF. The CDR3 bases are TGCGCCAGCAGCCTTCGGGACAGGGGTGCCCCAAGCAATCAGCCCCAGCATTTT.